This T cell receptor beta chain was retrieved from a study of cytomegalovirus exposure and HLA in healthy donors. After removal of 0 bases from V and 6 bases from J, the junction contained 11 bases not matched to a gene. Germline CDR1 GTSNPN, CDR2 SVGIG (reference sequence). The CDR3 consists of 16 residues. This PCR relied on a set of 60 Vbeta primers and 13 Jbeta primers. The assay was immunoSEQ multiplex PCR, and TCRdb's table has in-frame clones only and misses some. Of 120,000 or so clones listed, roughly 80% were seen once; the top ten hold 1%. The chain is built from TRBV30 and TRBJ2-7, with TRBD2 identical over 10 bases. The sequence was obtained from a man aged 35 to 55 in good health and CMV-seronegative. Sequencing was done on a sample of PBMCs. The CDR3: CAWSVRAGLAGVEQYF. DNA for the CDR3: TGTGCCTGGAGTGTACGAGCGGGTCTAGCGGGAGTCGAGCAGTACTTC.